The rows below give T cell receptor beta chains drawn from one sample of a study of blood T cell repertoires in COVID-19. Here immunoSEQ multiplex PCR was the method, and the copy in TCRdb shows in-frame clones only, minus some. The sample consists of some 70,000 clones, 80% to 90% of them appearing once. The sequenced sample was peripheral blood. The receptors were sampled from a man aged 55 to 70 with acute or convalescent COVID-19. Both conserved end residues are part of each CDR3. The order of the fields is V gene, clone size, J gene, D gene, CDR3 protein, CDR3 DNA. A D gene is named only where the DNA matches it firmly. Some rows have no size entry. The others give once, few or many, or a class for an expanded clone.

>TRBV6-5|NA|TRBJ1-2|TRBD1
CASSYRRQGAHGYTF
TGTGCCAGCAGTTATAGACGACAGGGGGCGCATGGCTACACCTTC
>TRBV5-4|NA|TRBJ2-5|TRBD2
CASSLGLAGGETQYF
TGTGCCAGCAGCTTGGGACTAGCGGGGGGAGAGACCCAGTACTTC
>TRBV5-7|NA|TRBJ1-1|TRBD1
CASSWTGEAFF
TGTGCCAGCAGCTGGACAGGTGAAGCTTTCTTT
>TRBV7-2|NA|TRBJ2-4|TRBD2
CASSFGTSVNIQYF
TGTGCCAGCAGCTTCGGGACTAGCGTAAACATTCAGTACTTC
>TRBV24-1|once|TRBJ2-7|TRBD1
CATSGTGLYEQYF
TGTGCCACCAGTGGGACAGGTCTCTACGAGCAGTACTTC
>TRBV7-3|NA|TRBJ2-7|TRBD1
CASSFGQGYEQYF
TGTGCCAGCAGCTTTGGACAGGGCTACGAGCAGTACTTC
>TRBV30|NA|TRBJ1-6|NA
CAWRKESSYNSPLHF
TGTGCCTGGAGAAAGGAGAGCTCCTATAATTCACCCCTCCACTTT
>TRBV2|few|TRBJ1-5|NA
CASSPGQYSNQPQHF
TGTGCCAGCAGTCCCGGACAATATAGCAATCAGCCCCAGCATTTT
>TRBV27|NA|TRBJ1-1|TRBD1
CASRLRTGVNTEAFF
TGTGCCAGCAGGCTAAGGACAGGGGTGAACACTGAAGCTTTCTTT
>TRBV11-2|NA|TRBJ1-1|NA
CASSQRFGGAGTEAFF
TGTGCCAGCAGCCAGAGGTTCGGGGGGGCGGGTACTGAAGCTTTCTTT
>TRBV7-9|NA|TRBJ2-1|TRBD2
CAVRLAGGNEQFF
TGTGCCGTTCGACTAGCGGGGGGGAATGAGCAGTTCTTC
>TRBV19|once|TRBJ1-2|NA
CAGSTLQGLGNGYTF
TGTGCCGGTAGTACTCTACAGGGTTTGGGGAACGGCTACACCTTC
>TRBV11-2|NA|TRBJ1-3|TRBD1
CASSVTGVTSGNTIYF
TGTGCCAGCAGCGTCACAGGGGTTACCTCTGGAAACACCATATATTTT
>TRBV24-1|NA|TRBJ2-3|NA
CATSDFGGRTDTQYF
TGTGCCACCAGTGATTTTGGAGGGAGGACAGATACGCAGTATTTT
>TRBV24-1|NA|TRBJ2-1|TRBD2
CATSDFASGIYNEQFF
TGTGCCACCAGTGATTTTGCTAGCGGGATCTACAATGAGCAGTTCTTC
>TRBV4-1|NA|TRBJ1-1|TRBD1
CASSQDFITGGEVRIAFF
TGCGCCAGCAGCCAAGATTTTATTACAGGGGGCGAGGTTAGGATCGCTTTCTTT
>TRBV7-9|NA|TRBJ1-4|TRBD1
CASSKQGRHEKLFF
TGTGCCAGCAGCAAACAGGGGAGGCATGAAAAACTGTTTTTT
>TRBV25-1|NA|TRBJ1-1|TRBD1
CASSETQGRTINTEAFF
TGTGCCAGCAGTGAAACACAGGGGCGCACCATAAACACTGAAGCTTTCTTT
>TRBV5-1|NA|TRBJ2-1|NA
CASSLRSDTYNEQFF
TGCGCCAGCAGCTTGCGCTCGGACACCTACAATGAGCAGTTCTTC
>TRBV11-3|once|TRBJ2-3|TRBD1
CASSKRGQGNTDTQYF
TGTGCCAGCAGCAAACGGGGACAGGGTAACACAGATACGCAGTATTTT
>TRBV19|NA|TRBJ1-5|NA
CASSIPGGNQPQHF
TGTGCCAGTAGTATCCCAGGGGGCAATCAGCCCCAGCATTTT
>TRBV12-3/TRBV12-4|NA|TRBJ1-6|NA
CASNRGNSPLHF
TGTGCCAGCAATCGGGGTAATTCACCCCTCCACTTT
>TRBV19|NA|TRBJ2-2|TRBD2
CASSPHPGLAGVHTGELFF
TGTGCCAGTAGTCCACACCCGGGACTAGCGGGAGTTCACACCGGGGAGCTGTTTTTT
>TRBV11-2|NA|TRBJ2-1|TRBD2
CASSKAGGLGNEQFF
TGTGCCAGCAGCAAAGCGGGGGGGTTGGGAAATGAGCAGTTCTTC
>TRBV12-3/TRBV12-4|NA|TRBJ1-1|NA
CASSRGTYTEAFF
TGTGCCAGCAGTCGTGGCACCTACACTGAAGCTTTCTTT
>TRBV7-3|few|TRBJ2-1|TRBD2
CASSLTSLALAGVTSYNEQFF
TGTGCCAGCAGCTTAACTTCCCTGGCACTAGCGGGAGTTACCTCCTACAATGAGCAGTTCTTC
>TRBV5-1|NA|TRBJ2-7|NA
CASSWTGGYEQYF
TGCGCCAGCAGCTGGACTGGCGGTTACGAGCAGTACTTC
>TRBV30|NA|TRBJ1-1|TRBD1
CAWSPRTGATEAFF
TGTGCCTGGAGCCCCAGGACAGGGGCCACTGAAGCTTTCTTT
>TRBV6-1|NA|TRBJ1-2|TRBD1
CASSAPAGTGNYGYTF
TGTGCCAGCAGTGCTCCCGCCGGGACAGGGAACTATGGCTACACCTTC
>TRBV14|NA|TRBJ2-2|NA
CASSQTRNTGELFF
TGTGCCAGCAGCCAAACTAGGAACACCGGGGAGCTGTTTTTT
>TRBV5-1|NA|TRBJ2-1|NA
CASSPGIEQFF
TGCGCCAGCAGCCCCGGGATTGAGCAGTTCTTC
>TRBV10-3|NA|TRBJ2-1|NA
CAISGDRFADEQFF
TGTGCCATCAGTGGTGACAGGTTTGCGGATGAGCAGTTCTTC
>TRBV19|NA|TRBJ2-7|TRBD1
CASSPTRGLQSYEQYF
TGTGCCAGTAGTCCTACCAGGGGGCTCCAGTCCTACGAGCAGTACTTC
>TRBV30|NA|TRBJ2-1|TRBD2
CAWSFPTSGRDNEQFF
TGTGCCTGGAGTTTCCCGACTAGCGGGAGAGACAATGAGCAGTTCTTC
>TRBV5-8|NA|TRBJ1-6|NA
CASSLVRGIADNSPLHF
TGTGCCAGCAGCTTGGTCCGGGGGATTGCGGATAATTCACCCCTCCACTTT
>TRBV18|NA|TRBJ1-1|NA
CASSPPGGMGRTEAFF
TGTGCCAGCTCACCACCAGGGGGAATGGGCAGGACTGAAGCTTTCTTT
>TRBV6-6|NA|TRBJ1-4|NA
CASSYSIRGVEKLFF
TGTGCCAGCAGTTACTCGATCAGGGGTGTGGAAAAACTGTTTTTT
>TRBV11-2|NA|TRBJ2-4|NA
CASSLVDIQYF
TGTGCCAGCAGCTTAGTAGACATTCAGTACTTC
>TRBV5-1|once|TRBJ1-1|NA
CASSLGGRRNTEAFF
TGCGCCAGCAGCTTGGGGGGCCGGCGGAACACTGAAGCTTTCTTT
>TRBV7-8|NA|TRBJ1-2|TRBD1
CASSPMTGTGAVRGYTF
TGTGCCAGCAGCCCTATGACCGGGACAGGGGCTGTTAGGGGCTACACCTTC
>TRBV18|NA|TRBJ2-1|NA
CASSRISGGAEQFF
TGTGCCAGCTCACGTATTTCGGGGGGCGCTGAGCAGTTCTTC
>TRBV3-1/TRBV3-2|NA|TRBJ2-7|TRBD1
CASSYRDREGEQYF
TGTGCCAGCAGCTACCGGGACAGGGAGGGCGAGCAGTACTTC
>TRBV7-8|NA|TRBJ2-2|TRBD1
CASSLGGRGGANTGELFF
TGTGCCAGCAGCTTAGGAGGACGAGGGGGCGCAAACACCGGGGAGCTGTTTTTT
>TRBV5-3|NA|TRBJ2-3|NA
CARSGRREGTDTQYF
TGTGCCAGAAGCGGTCGGCGGGAAGGCACAGATACGCAGTATTTT
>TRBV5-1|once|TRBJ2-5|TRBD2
CASSLTGTSGGRQETQYF
TGCGCCAGCAGCCTCACCGGGACTAGCGGGGGTAGACAAGAGACCCAGTACTTC
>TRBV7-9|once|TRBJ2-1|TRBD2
CASSSPSGGAYEQFF
TGTGCCAGCAGCTCTCCGAGCGGGGGGGCATATGAGCAGTTCTTC
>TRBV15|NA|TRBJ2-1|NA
CATSSRGDEQFF
TGTGCCACCAGCAGTAGAGGTGACGAGCAGTTCTTC
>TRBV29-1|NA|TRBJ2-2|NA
CSVEPRDLNTGELFF
TGCAGCGTTGAGCCTCGGGACTTGAACACCGGGGAGCTGTTTTTT
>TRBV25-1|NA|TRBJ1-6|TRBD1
CASSDPGQASPLHF
TGTGCCAGCAGTGACCCCGGACAGGCTTCGCCCCTCCACTTT